Each of the 27 T cell receptor beta chains below was sequenced from the same sample in a study of T-cell memory formation after mild COVID-19. One entry per CDR3 protein results from TCRdb running MiXCR on the 5' RACE reads. Of approximately 100,000 distinct CDR3 sequences listed, approximately 17% were seen once; the top ten hold 28%. The specimen was PBMCs or a T cell subset sorted from them (not recorded which). The source of these receptors is an adult woman who had mild COVID-19 (a few samples of this study predate the infection). Cell type and time point are not known.

V and J are TRBV7-9 and TRBJ2-1; D may correspond to TRBD1 or TRBD2 (5 bases each). The ends were cut back, 2 bases at V and 10 bases at J, with 15 bases in the middle. The CDR3 is made up of 14 amino acids. The germline V gene has CDR1 SEHNR and CDR2 FQNEAQ (reference sequence). CDR3 amino acids: CASSLIGGKAEQFF. For the CDR3, the DNA is TGTGCCAGCAGCTTAATTGGGGGAAAGGCCGAGCAGTTCTTC.

The V call is TRBV12-3 or TRBV12-4, the J call TRBJ2-3; D not resolved. The CDR3 is made up of 13 amino acids. V was shortened by 8 bases and J by 2 bases, with 11 bases between the two germline ends. Here the CDR3 DNA reads TGTGCCAGCGGATCTGGCTTCACAGATACGCAGTATTTT. Protein sequence: CASGSGFTDTQYF.

J is TRBJ2-7 and V is TRBV10-3, with a tentative D call TRBD1 (6 bases). Trimming removed 2 bases at V and 2 bases at J, with 10 bases between. The CDR3 loop spans 14 amino acids. CDR1 and CDR2 (germline): ENHRY, SYGVKD. The CDR3 loop reads CAISERTEAYEQYF. The CDR3 bases are TGTGCCATCAGTGAGAGGACAGAAGCCTACGAGCAGTACTTC.

The rearrangement links TRBV2 to TRBJ2-7; 7 bases are a match to TRBD1. Germline V lookup: CDR1 SNHLY, CDR2 FYNNEI. Germline trimming cut 8 bases from V and 1 base from J; bases unmatched to any gene: 8. The CDR3 extends over 14 amino acids. The CDR3 nucleotides are TGTGCCAGCGCTGGGACAGCCCTTTCCTACGAGCAGTACTTC. Protein sequence: CASAGTALSYEQYF.

This clonotype was counted only a few times. The chain employs TRBV6-5 and TRBJ2-1, with 7 bases fitting TRBD2. Germline V gene sequence: CDR1 MNHEY, CDR2 SVGAGI. V lost 5 bases to trimming and J lost 10 bases; unmatched junction nucleotides: 5. CDR3 length: 12 amino acids. CDR3 amino acids: CASSDEGLEQFF. In DNA form, the CDR3 reads TGTGCCAGCAGTGACGAGGGACTAGAGCAGTTCTTC.

This clonotype has only a few counts. The rearrangement joins TRBV15 to TRBJ1-1; D gene ambiguous. Germline V lookup: CDR1 LNHNV, CDR2 YYDKDF (reference sequence). Trimming removed 3 bases at V and 2 bases at J, with 13 bases between. This CDR3 is 15 amino acids long. In DNA form, the CDR3 reads TGTGCCACCAGCAGCCAACTGGGTGGAAACACTGAAGCTTTCTTT. Encoded protein: CATSSQLGGNTEAFF.

V gene TRBV4-3 combines with J gene TRBJ2-7, with 11 bases fitting TRBD2. The CDR3 runs 18 residues. Germline V gives CDR1 LGHNA, CDR2 YSLEER. Trimming took 0 bases from V and 4 from J; bases not matched to a gene: 11. CDR3 sequence (DNA): TGCGCCAGCAGCCAAGAGGAGATAGCGGGAGGGCCTCAATACGAGCAGTACTTC. It encodes CASSQEEIAGGPQYEQYF.

This clonotype has only a few counts. The chain is built from TRBV29-1 and TRBJ2-7; D gene ambiguous. V lost 0 bases and J lost 3, with 9 bases in between. The CDR3 runs 13 residues. The germline V gene has CDR1 SQVTM and CDR2 ANQGSEA. CDR3 loop: CSVEDQRNYEQYF. CDR3 sequence (DNA): TGCAGCGTTGAAGATCAACGGAACTACGAGCAGTACTTC.

The rearrangement links TRBV13 to TRBJ2-2, with 7 bases matching TRBD2. After removal of 4 bases from V and 6 bases from J, the junction contained 14 bases not matched to a gene. Germline V lookup: CDR1 PRHDT, CDR2 FYEKMQ (reference sequence). The CDR3 length is 17 residues. The CDR3 reads CASSSNHDGRGAGELFF. The DNA for the CDR3 is TGTGCCAGCAGCTCCAACCACGACGGCCGGGGGGCCGGGGAGCTGTTTTTT.

This clonotype has just a few counts. The DNA for the CDR3 is TGTGCCAGCAGCCAGGGATGGCAGATGGGGGACATTCAGTACTTC. Amino acids: CASSQGWQMGDIQYF. V gene TRBV11-2 combines with J gene TRBJ2-4, with D tentatively TRBD1 or TRBD2 (5 bases each). Germline V gene data show CDR1 as SGHAT and CDR2 as FQNNGV. The CDR3 contains 15 residues. V was pared by 5 bases and J by 8 bases, with 19 bases between.

The chain recombines TRBV25-1 with TRBJ2-1; 9 nucleotides agree with TRBD1. The CDR3 runs 16 residues. In germline, CDR1 is MGHDK, CDR2 SYGVNS. V was clipped by 4 bases and J by 8 bases; unmatched bases: 12. The CDR3 region has the DNA TGTGCCAGCAGTGTGTCCCCGGGACAGGGAAAGGATGAGCAGTTCTTC. Amino acid sequence: CASSVSPGQGKDEQFF.

This chain uses TRBV24-1 with TRBJ2-3; 8 nucleotides agree with TRBD1. With 2 bases clipped from V and 0 bases from J, the junction kept 0 bases outside the gene matches. CDR3 size: 15 residues. Germline V lookup: CDR1 KGHDR, CDR2 SFDVKD. CDR3 protein: CATSDWTGSTDTQYF. CDR3 sequence (DNA): TGTGCCACCAGTGATTGGACAGGGAGCACAGATACGCAGTATTTT.

The J gene is TRBJ2-1, the V gene TRBV4-1, with D possibly matching TRBD1 (6 bases). Per germline, CDR1 MGHRA and CDR2 YSYEKL. The CDR3 has 18 amino acids. Trimming removed 2 bases from V and 0 bases from J, with 17 bases in between. The CDR3 region is CASSQLGRRGSSYNEQFF. CDR3 DNA: TGCGCCAGCAGCCAACTGGGTAGAAGGGGGAGCTCCTACAATGAGCAGTTCTTC.

In this sample, this clonotype turned up a few times. The genes are TRBV12-3 or TRBV12-4 and TRBJ2-2; unclear D gene. The CDR3 has 14 residues. V lost 3 bases to trimming and J lost 2 bases, with 7 bases between them. The CDR3 DNA reads as TGTGCCAGCAGTTTCTCCTCCAACACCGGGGAGCTGTTTTTT. This codes for CASSFSSNTGELFF.

This clonotype was picked up a small number of times. The V gene is TRBV4-3, the J gene TRBJ2-7, with 14 bases that match TRBD2. CDR1 is LGHNA and CDR2 is YSLEER in the germline V gene. Trimming cost V 1 base and J 2 bases; bases outside gene matches: 4. The CDR3 runs 17 residues. CDR3 coding DNA: TGCGCCAGCAGCCAAGCGGAGACTAGCGGGAGGGCCTACGAGCAGTACTTC. It yields the protein CASSQAETSGRAYEQYF.

A few counts support this clonotype. The chain combines TRBV15 with TRBJ2-2, with D uncertain. The CDR3 contains 14 residues. Germline V gene data show CDR1 as LNHNV and CDR2 as YYDKDF (reference sequence). Trimming left V 1 base short and J 2 bases short, with 5 bases between. CDR3 region: CATSRVTNTGELFF. Written as DNA, the CDR3 is TGTGCCACCAGCAGAGTGACCAACACCGGGGAGCTGTTTTTT.

V is TRBV7-2 and J is TRBJ2-3, with 7 positions matching TRBD2. V lost 8 bases and J lost 1; bases outside the gene matches: 12. The CDR3 covers 16 residues. The germline V gene has CDR1 SGHTA and CDR2 FQGNSA. CDR3 protein: CASHTGGGSRTDTQYF. The CDR3 DNA follows: TGTGCCAGCCATACTGGAGGCGGGAGCCGCACAGATACGCAGTATTTT.

This clonotype came up a few times. V usage is TRBV9 and J usage is TRBJ1-2; the match to TRBD1 covers 8 bases. The ends lost 3 bases at V and 2 bases at J; junction bases unmatched: 6. The CDR3 consists of 15 residues. Germline assignment: CDR1 SGDLS and CDR2 YYNGEE. CDR3 nucleotides: TGTGCCAGCAGCGGTGGGACAGGACAAAACTATGGCTACACCTTC. Translation: CASSGGTGQNYGYTF.

In this sample, this clonotype turned up a few times. The rearrangement uses TRBV2 and TRBJ2-1; TRBD2 matches at 8 bases. The CDR3 is made up of 17 amino acids. The V gene's germline CDR1 is SNHLY and CDR2 FYNNEI. Germline trimming cut 3 bases from V and 4 bases from J; bases unmatched to any gene: 11. The CDR3 sequence is CASSETAGGGLYNEQFF. CDR3 nucleotides: TGTGCCAGCAGTGAGACAGCTGGCGGGGGGCTGTACAATGAGCAGTTCTTC.

The V gene is TRBV6-2 or TRBV6-3, the J gene TRBJ2-7; D possibly corresponds to TRBD1 (5 bases). V was clipped by 8 bases and J by 3 bases, with 8 bases between them. CDR1 and CDR2 from the germline V gene are MNHEY and SVGEGT. This CDR3 region has 11 residues. CDR3 loop: CASGRGYEQYF. CDR3 DNA: TGTGCCAGCGGTAGGGGCTACGAGCAGTACTTC.

A few counts support this clonotype. One end of the junction varies from germline; a read error may be responsible. V and J are TRBV15 and TRBJ1-4, with TRBD1 matching over 7 bases. Germline CDR1 and CDR2: LNHNV and YYDKDF (reference sequence). This CDR3 has 16 amino acids. The CDR3: CATSRDRDRPNEKLFF. The CDR3, as DNA: TGTGCCACCAGCAGAGACCGGGACAGACCTAATGAGAAACTGTTTTTT. Together with reference TRBV15 and TRBJ1-4, the CDR3 gives the full variable domain: DAMVIQNPRYQVTQFGKPVTLSCSQTLNHNVMYWYQQKSSQAPKLLFHYYDKDFNNEADTPDNFQSRRPNTSFCFLDIRSPGLGDTAMYLCATSRDRDRPNEKLFFGSGTQLSVL.

This clonotype came up a few times. This sequence joins TRBV11-2 and TRBJ2-7; 8 bases match TRBD2. Germline values: CDR1 SGHAT, CDR2 FQNNGV. CDR3 length: 17 amino acids. The trim removed 1 base at V and 0 bases at J, leaving 8 bases unmatched. The CDR3: CASSLGTGGGPSYEQYF. In DNA, the CDR3 is TGTGCCAGCAGCTTAGGAACAGGCGGGGGGCCCTCCTACGAGCAGTACTTC.

The genes are TRBV21-1 and TRBJ2-7; TRBD1 is the table's D call and was not checked against the DNA. TRBV21-1 counts as a pseudogene. The CDR3 is 13 residues long. The CDR3 loop reads CASTPPGQGRQYF. The CDR3 region has the DNA TGTGCCAGCACCCCACCGGGACAGGGGCGGCAGTACTTC.

The table lists this clonotype with a few counts. The chain joins TRBV9 to TRBJ2-5; D uncertain. The V gene's germline CDR1 is SGDLS and CDR2 YYNGEE. This CDR3 contains 15 residues. V was trimmed by 0 bases and J by 2 bases, leaving 11 bases between them. Here the CDR3 reads CASSVATGQQETQYF. The CDR3 DNA sequence: TGTGCCAGCAGCGTAGCTACCGGGCAGCAAGAGACCCAGTACTTC.

This clonotype was seen a handful of times. The chain combines TRBV4-1 with TRBJ1-2; 10 bases match TRBD1. This CDR3 is 15 amino acids long. Germline V gene data show CDR1 as MGHRA and CDR2 as YSYEKL. With V trimmed by 4 bases and J by 8 bases, 10 bases remained unmatched. As DNA, the CDR3 is TGCGCCAGCAGCCGAGGGACAGGGGAGCCGTTGGGCTACACCTTC. This translates into CASSRGTGEPLGYTF.

This clonotype was counted between two and nine times. The chain recombines TRBV10-3 with TRBJ2-7; possibly TRBD2 for D (6 bases). This CDR3 spans 14 amino acids. V lost 4 bases and J lost 6, with 16 bases in between. Germline V CDR1 and CDR2: ENHRY, SYGVKD. CDR3 in amino acids: CAISGWDFDAEQYF. Here the CDR3 DNA reads TGTGCCATCAGTGGGTGGGACTTCGACGCCGAGCAGTACTTC.

This chain links TRBV30 with TRBJ2-7; possible D gene TRBD2, 5 bases. The CDR3 is 12 amino acids. Deletions cut 3 bases from V and 1 base from J, with 7 bases between. Germline loops: CDR1 GTSNPN, CDR2 SVGIG (reference sequence). The CDR3 nucleotides read TGTGCCTGGAGCGGGGAATCCTACGAGCAGTACTTC. Translating gives CAWSGESYEQYF.